This TCR beta chain was identified during a study of blood T cell repertoires in COVID-19. In the original analysis: Reference gene primer amplification gave nucleated cell count estimates. Data came from immunoSEQ multiplex PCR; TCRdb stores just in-frame clones and leaves some out. That table supplies the V and J calls and clone size; D and trimming were determined from the DNA. Here the sample spans approximately 150,000 clones, around 87% being singletons. The CDR3 is 14 amino acids. Germline V gene lookup returns CDR1 SGHAT and CDR2 FQNNGV. Trimming pared 5 bases from V and 3 bases from J, leaving 13 bases between.

The sequence came from a man in his fifties who had recovered from COVID-19. The chain recombines TRBV11-2 with TRBJ2-5, with D perhaps matching TRBD1 (6 bases). What was sequenced was peripheral blood. The CDR3 DNA sequence: TGTGCCAGCAGCCCGGGACAACTTAAAGAGACCCAGTACTTC. The encoded protein is CASSPGQLKETQYF.